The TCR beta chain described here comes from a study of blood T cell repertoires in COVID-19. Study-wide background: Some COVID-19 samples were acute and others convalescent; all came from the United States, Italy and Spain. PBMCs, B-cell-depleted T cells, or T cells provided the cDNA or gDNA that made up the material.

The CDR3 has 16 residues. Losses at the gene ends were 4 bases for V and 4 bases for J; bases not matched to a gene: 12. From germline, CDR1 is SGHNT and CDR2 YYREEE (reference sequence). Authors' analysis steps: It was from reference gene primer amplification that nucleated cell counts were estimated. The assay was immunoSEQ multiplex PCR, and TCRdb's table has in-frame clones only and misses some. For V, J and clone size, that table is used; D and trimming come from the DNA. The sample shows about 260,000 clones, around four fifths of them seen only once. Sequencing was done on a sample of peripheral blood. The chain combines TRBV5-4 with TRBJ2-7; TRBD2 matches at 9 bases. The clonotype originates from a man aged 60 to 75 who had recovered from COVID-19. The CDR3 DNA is TGTGCCAGCAGCCAACTACCGGGACTAGCTGTGTACGAGCAGTACTTC. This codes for CASSQLPGLAVYEQYF. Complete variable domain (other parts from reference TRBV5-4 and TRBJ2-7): ETGVTQSPTHLIKTRGQQVTLRCSSQSGHNTVSWYQQALGQGPQFIFQYYREEENGRGNFPPRFSGLQFPNYSSELNVNALELDDSALYLCASSQLPGLAVYEQYFGPGTRLTVT.